Listed here are 30 T cell receptor beta chains from one sample, sequenced in a study of PD-L1 blockade in urothelial cancer. Generated by immunoSEQ multiplex PCR, the TCRdb table keeps only in-frame clones and is missing some. This table has some 79,000 clones, around 76% appearing once. The sample here was PBMCs, taken around atezolizumab (anti-PD-L1) treatment. The receptor set was obtained from a man between 65 and 85 years old with urothelial cancer.

The genes are TRBV5-4 and TRBJ2-1; 7 positions agree with TRBD1. V trimming: 9 bases; J trimming: 1 base; junction bases outside the gene matches: 7. Germline CDR1 and CDR2: SGHNT and YYREEE (reference sequence). The CDR3 covers 14 residues. The CDR3 protein is CAITSRGSYNEQFF. In DNA, the CDR3 is TGTGCCATCACCTCCAGGGGGTCCTACAATGAGCAGTTCTTC.

This clone showed up just a few times. This chain joins TRBV29-1 and TRBJ2-1; TRBD1 matches 7 bases. There are 13 residues in the CDR3. The junction had 8 bases not matched to a gene; V was cut back by 6 bases and J by 6 bases. Per germline, CDR1 SQVTM and CDR2 ANQGSEA. The CDR3 sequence is CSVGPGQSNEQFF. The CDR3 DNA sequence: TGCAGCGTGGGCCCGGGACAGAGCAATGAGCAGTTCTTC.

With regard to this clone: Other DNA sequences within the sample encode an identical CDR3. The chain uses TRBV6-6 and TRBJ2-7, with 10 positions matching TRBD2. Germline V lookup: CDR1 MNHNY, CDR2 SVGAGI (reference sequence). V shed 0 bases and J 2 bases; nucleotides not matched to a gene: 1. This CDR3 has 15 amino acids. Written as DNA, the CDR3 is TGTGCCAGCAGTTACTCGAGCGGGAGGGCCTACGAGCAGTACTTC. Its protein is CASSYSSGRAYEQYF.

The genes are TRBV10-3 and TRBJ1-3; D call uncertain. Per germline, CDR1 ENHRY and CDR2 SYGVKD. The CDR3 is 14 amino acids. The V end was cut by 8 bases, the J end by 0 bases, with 11 bases between. CDR3 nucleotides: TGTGCCATCGGAGGTGGATTCTCTGGAAACACCATATATTTT. Protein product: CAIGGGFSGNTIYF.

This chain uses TRBV7-3 with TRBJ1-1, with D perhaps TRBD1 (5 bases). In germline, CDR1 is SGHTA, CDR2 FQGTGA. The CDR3 covers 14 residues. The germline V and J ends were trimmed by 3 bases and 2 bases, with 10 bases remaining between them. CDR3 coding DNA: TGTGCCAGCAGCTTCACAGGAGAAAACACTGAAGCTTTCTTT. Its translation: CASSFTGENTEAFF.

This sequence joins TRBV2 and TRBJ2-1; 7 bases are a match to TRBD2. CDR1 is SNHLY, CDR2 FYNNEI, per germline. V lost 4 bases, J lost 0 bases, and 9 bases stayed unmatched. The CDR3 runs to 17 residues. The CDR3 sequence is CASSARSGGISYNEQFF. CDR3 sequence (DNA): TGTGCCAGCAGTGCAAGGTCGGGGGGAATCTCCTACAATGAGCAGTTCTTC.

The CDR3 here is CAWTGTGGPYGYTF. The CDR3 nucleotides are TGTGCCTGGACCGGGACAGGGGGCCCTTATGGCTACACCTTC. The J gene is TRBJ1-2, the V gene TRBV30; 12 bases are a match to TRBD1. V shed 4 bases and J 5 bases; nucleotides not matched to a gene: 5. From germline, CDR1 is GTSNPN and CDR2 SVGIG (reference sequence). The CDR3 sequence is 14 residues long.

The chain carries TRBV16 and TRBJ1-1; a possible D gene is TRBD1 (6 bases). This CDR3 is 14 amino acids long. Germline lookup yields CDR1 KGHSY and CDR2 FQNENV. V was clipped by 4 bases and J by 3 bases, with 12 bases between them. Here the CDR3 DNA reads TGTGCCAGCAGCCCACAGGGTGCGGACACTGAAGCTTTCTTT. It translates to CASSPQGADTEAFF.

V and J are TRBV7-9 and TRBJ1-2; no definite D call. Germline assignment: CDR1 SEHNR and CDR2 FQNEAQ (reference sequence). This CDR3 has 13 amino acids. The V and J ends lost 7 bases and 0 bases respectively, with 9 bases between them. The CDR3 DNA follows: TGTGCCAGCACCACCAACTCTAACTATGGCTACACCTTC. Its protein is CASTTNSNYGYTF.

Note on this clone: Germline and junction disagree at one end, which may indicate a read error. Within the sample, other DNA sequences also encode this same CDR3. The rearrangement links TRBV5-1 to TRBJ1-6; possible D gene TRBD1, 5 bases. This CDR3 spans 14 amino acids. Germline V CDR1 and CDR2: SGHRS, YFSETQ. CDR3 DNA sequence: TGTGCCAGCAGCTTGGGGCAGGGTCGTTCACCCCTCCACTTT. Residues: CASSLGQGRSPLHF.

The chain has TRBV29-1 and TRBJ2-7; 7 positions match TRBD1. The CDR3 runs 13 residues. Losses at the gene ends were 6 bases for V and 3 bases for J; bases not matched to a gene: 8. The germline V gene encodes CDR1 SQVTM and CDR2 ANQGSEA. This CDR3 is CSVRSWDSYEQYF. DNA of the CDR3: TGCAGCGTAAGATCATGGGACAGCTACGAGCAGTACTTC.

The rearrangement uses TRBV7-9 and TRBJ2-5; D not resolved. Trimming took off 4 bases at V and 5 bases at J, with 5 bases between the two ends. CDR3 length: 11 amino acids. CDR1 and CDR2 from the germline V gene are SEHNR and FQNEAQ (reference sequence). The CDR3 is CASSSMETQYF. The CDR3 region has the DNA TGTGCCAGCAGCTCCATGGAGACCCAGTACTTC.

The gene calls are TRBV7-8 and TRBJ2-4; possible D gene TRBD1, 6 bases. CDR3 length equals 15 residues. Trimming stripped 1 base from V and 7 bases from J, with 14 bases between. Looked up from germline, CDR1 is SGHVS and CDR2 is FQNEAQ. The CDR3 DNA follows: TGTGCCAGCAGCTTAGACGCAGGGGACCGGAACATTCAGTACTTC. This translates into CASSLDAGDRNIQYF.

This clone appeared once. The chain is built from TRBV2 and TRBJ2-1, with TRBD1 identical over 7 bases. CDR3 length equals 10 residues. With V trimmed by 4 bases and J by 16 bases, 4 bases remained unmatched. The V gene's germline CDR1 is SNHLY and CDR2 FYNNEI. CDR3 DNA: TGTGCCAGCAGTGGACCAGGGGGATTCTTC. It codes for CASSGPGGFF. Drawing the rest from reference TRBV2 and TRBJ2-1, the complete variable domain is EPEVTQTPSHQVTQMGQEVILRCVPISNHLYFYWYRQILGQKVEFLVSFYNNEISEKSEIFDDQFSVERPDGSNFTLKIRSTKLEDSAMYFCASSGPGGFFGPGTRLTVL.

The chain joins TRBV9 to TRBJ2-7, with 7 bases matching TRBD1. The CDR3 is made up of 13 amino acids. V lost 2 bases, J lost 4 bases, and 3 bases stayed unmatched. Looked up from germline, CDR1 is SGDLS and CDR2 is YYNGEE. CDR3 in amino acids: CASSVGTAYEQYF. The DNA for the CDR3 is TGTGCCAGCAGCGTCGGGACAGCTTACGAGCAGTACTTC.

The chain joins TRBV4-1 to TRBJ2-7; 7 bases fit TRBD1. CDR3 length: 14 residues. The V and J ends lost 2 bases and 1 base, in that order; junction bases with no gene match: 2. Germline-derived CDR1 and CDR2 are MGHRA and YSYEKL. CDR3 coding DNA: TGCGCCAGCAGCCAATTGACAGGGTCCTACGAGCAGTACTTC. Its protein is CASSQLTGSYEQYF.

This clone was counted a few times. V gene TRBV9 combines with J gene TRBJ2-2; no clear D gene. V was shortened by 2 bases and J by 1 base, with 12 bases between the two germline ends. Germline V lookup: CDR1 SGDLS, CDR2 YYNGEE. The CDR3 spans 16 residues. In nucleotides, the CDR3 is TGTGCCAGCAGCGTTGGCCCCCGACAGAACACCGGGGAGCTGTTTTTT. This gives the protein CASSVGPRQNTGELFF.

The chain is built from TRBV18 and TRBJ1-2; D may be TRBD1 (6 bases). V gave up 3 bases and J gave up 7 bases, with 15 bases separating them. The CDR3 extends over 14 amino acids. Germline lookup yields CDR1 KGHSH and CDR2 LQKENI. CDR3 loop: CASSPAGGERGYTF. In nucleotides, the CDR3 is TGTGCCAGCTCACCCGCGGGGGGCGAACGTGGCTACACCTTC.

This clone occurred a few times. This rearrangement joins TRBV11-3 to TRBJ2-5; D is undetermined. In germline, CDR1 is SGHNT, CDR2 YENEEA. The V and J ends lost 1 base and 0 bases respectively, with 12 bases between them. This CDR3 is built from 16 residues. The CDR3 region has the DNA TGTGCCAGCAGCTTAGGGGCCGCACGGTACCAAGAGACCCAGTACTTC. Translated, it gives CASSLGAARYQETQYF.

The V gene is TRBV19, the J gene TRBJ2-7, with 9 bases that match TRBD2. The CDR3 length is 15 residues. Trimming took 3 bases from V and 4 from J; bases not matched to a gene: 7. The germline V gene encodes CDR1 LNHDA and CDR2 SQIVND (reference sequence). CDR3 nucleotides: TGTGCCAGTAGTATCGTGGCGGGAGGGCAGTACGAGCAGTACTTC. It is translated as CASSIVAGGQYEQYF. The whole variable domain, filled in from reference TRBV19 and TRBJ2-7, reads DGGITQSPKYLFRKEGQNVTLSCEQNLNHDAMYWYRQDPGQGLRLIYYSQIVNDFQKGDIAEGYSVSREKKESFPLTVTSAQKNPTAFYLCASSIVAGGQYEQYFGPGTRLTVT.

The chain employs TRBV2 and TRBJ2-1; 11 bases align to TRBD2. The CDR3 is made up of 14 amino acids. CDR1 is SNHLY and CDR2 is FYNNEI in the germline V gene. The junction had 5 bases not matched to a gene; V was cut back by 7 bases and J by 6 bases. DNA of the CDR3: TGTGCCAGCATGTACACTAGCGGGAGCAATGAGCAGTTCTTC. It is translated as CASMYTSGSNEQFF.

This clone was observed a single time. The chain employs TRBV2 and TRBJ2-7; 9 bases map to TRBD1. The CDR3 totals 13 residues. CDR1 and CDR2 (germline): SNHLY, FYNNEI. V lost 8 bases and J lost 3; bases outside the gene matches: 5. The CDR3 coding sequence is TGTGCCAGCGGCGGGACAGGGTTCTACGAGCAGTACTTC. Translation gives CASGGTGFYEQYF.

The chain employs TRBV14 and TRBJ1-1; 7 nucleotides agree with TRBD1. Germline-derived CDR1 and CDR2 are SGHDN and FVKESK. The CDR3 is 17 amino acids. The V gene end was trimmed by 4 bases and the J gene end by 0 bases; junction bases not matched to a gene: 11. As DNA, the CDR3 is TGTGCCAGCAGCCGGAGGTACGGCAGGGGGATGAACACTGAAGCTTTCTTT. This gives the protein CASSRRYGRGMNTEAFF.

This chain uses TRBV6-1 with TRBJ1-1; the D is unclear. V was pared by 6 bases and J by 1 base, with 3 bases between. This CDR3 spans 11 amino acids. The germline V gene encodes CDR1 MNHNS and CDR2 SASEGT. The CDR3 protein is CASRRNTEAFF. For the CDR3, the DNA is TGTGCCAGCAGGAGGAACACTGAAGCTTTCTTT.

The chain couples TRBV7-2 to TRBJ2-7; 7 bases agree with TRBD2. CDR1 is SGHTA and CDR2 is FQGNSA in the germline V gene. The CDR3 runs to 15 residues. V gave up 0 bases and J gave up 0 bases; unmatched junction bases: 2. DNA of the CDR3: TGTGCCAGCAGCTTAGCCGCTAGCGGCTCCTACGAGCAGTACTTC. It yields the protein CASSLAASGSYEQYF.

In nucleotides, the CDR3 is TGTGCCAGCAGCGTAGGGGACAGCAGAGCAGATACGCAGTATTTT. Protein sequence: CASSVGDSRADTQYF. This chain joins TRBV9 and TRBJ2-3; 7 bases agree with TRBD1. This CDR3 spans 15 amino acids. The V gene's germline CDR1 is SGDLS and CDR2 YYNGEE. The ends lost 0 bases at V and 4 bases at J; junction bases unmatched: 5.

This chain links TRBV19 with TRBJ1-5; D not certain. Germline assignment: CDR1 LNHDA and CDR2 SQIVND (reference sequence). This CDR3 region has 15 residues. Trimming pared 4 bases from V and 2 bases from J, leaving 12 bases between. The CDR3 reads CASSKTGMRNQPQHF. CDR3 DNA: TGTGCCAGTAGTAAAACCGGTATGCGCAATCAGCCCCAGCATTTT.

The genes are TRBV11-2 and TRBJ2-1; D call uncertain. The CDR3 length is 14 residues. CDR1 and CDR2 from the germline V gene are SGHAT and FQNNGV. Trimming cost V 3 bases and J 5 bases, with 11 bases left between them. CDR3 amino acids: CASSLVGFDNEQFF. CDR3 in DNA: TGTGCCAGCAGCTTGGTCGGTTTCGACAATGAGCAGTTCTTC.

As DNA, the CDR3 is TGTGCCAGCAGCCAAGATAATGGGGAGGAAAAGACCCAGTACTTC. The encoded protein is CASSQDNGEEKTQYF. This sequence joins TRBV4-2 and TRBJ2-5, with D possibly matching TRBD2 (6 bases). Trimming cost V 0 bases and J 6 bases, with 14 bases left between them. Looked up from germline, CDR1 is LGHNA and CDR2 is YNFKEQ. CDR3 size: 15 residues.

The chain couples TRBV19 to TRBJ1-1, with unresolved D. Per the germline V gene, CDR1 is LNHDA and CDR2 is SQIVND (reference sequence). V dropped 0 bases and J dropped 5 bases, with 7 bases sitting between them. The CDR3 is 13 amino acids. The CDR3 loop is CASSIDTGTEAFF. As DNA, the CDR3 is TGTGCCAGTAGTATAGATACGGGGACTGAAGCTTTCTTT. Looking up the rest from reference TRBV19 and TRBJ1-1 gives the full variable domain: DGGITQSPKYLFRKEGQNVTLSCEQNLNHDAMYWYRQDPGQGLRLIYYSQIVNDFQKGDIAEGYSVSREKKESFPLTVTSAQKNPTAFYLCASSIDTGTEAFFGQGTRLTVV.